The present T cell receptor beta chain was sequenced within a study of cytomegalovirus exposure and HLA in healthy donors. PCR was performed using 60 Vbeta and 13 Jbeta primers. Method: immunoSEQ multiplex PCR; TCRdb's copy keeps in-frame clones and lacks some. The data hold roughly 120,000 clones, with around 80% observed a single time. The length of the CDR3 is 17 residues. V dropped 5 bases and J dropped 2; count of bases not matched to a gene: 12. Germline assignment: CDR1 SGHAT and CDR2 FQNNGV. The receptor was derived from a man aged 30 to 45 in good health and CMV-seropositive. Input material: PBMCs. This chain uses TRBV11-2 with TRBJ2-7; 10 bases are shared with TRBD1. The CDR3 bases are TGTGCCAGCAGCCTGAGCCCGAGGACAGGGGGAGCCTACGAGCAGTACTTC. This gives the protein CASSLSPRTGGAYEQYF.